The 28 T cell receptor beta chains in this list originate from one sample, sequenced in a study of radiation and T cells in renal cell carcinoma. TCRdb's copy holds only in-frame clones and misses some; the assay was immunoSEQ multiplex PCR. Of around 100,000 clones detected, approximately 80% appear once; the ten largest clones hold 7.2%. Time point indicated: blood 4 weeks post-SBRT, at nephrectomy. Treatment denoted: 15 Gy SBRT to primary tumor, nephrectomy 4 weeks later. Sequencing used blood, obtained from a patient whose treatment included radiotherapy and nephrectomy. The receptors derive from a man aged 60 to 69 with renal cell carcinoma.

The V gene is TRBV10-2, the J gene TRBJ1-5, with 9 positions matching TRBD1. CDR3 length equals 16 residues. The germline V gene has CDR1 WSHSY and CDR2 SAAADI. V lost 5 bases and J lost 4; bases outside the gene matches: 9. For the CDR3, the DNA is TGCGCCAGCAGTCCCTTCCGGGGACAGGGTAATCAGCCCCAGCATTTT. Translated: CASSPFRGQGNQPQHF.

This sequence joins TRBV6-5 and TRBJ2-3; D gene unclear. The CDR3 spans 14 residues. Trimming removed 5 bases at V and 4 bases at J, with 13 bases between. Per the germline V gene, CDR1 is MNHEY and CDR2 is SVGAGI. The CDR3 bases are TGTGCCAGCAGTATTAGCACCCCGCCAGATACGCAGTATTTT. This translates into CASSISTPPDTQYF.

V gene TRBV4-1 combines with J gene TRBJ2-1; TRBD2 might be the D (7 bases). V was pared by 2 bases and J by 8 bases, with 22 bases between. Germline V lookup: CDR1 MGHRA, CDR2 YSYEKL. This CDR3 has 17 residues. The CDR3 reads CASSQPPRGRAYYEQFF. CDR3 DNA sequence: TGCGCCAGCAGCCAACCCCCGAGGGGGAGGGCCTATTATGAGCAGTTCTTC.

The chain links TRBV7-2 to TRBJ1-3; perhaps TRBD1 as D (5 bases). V gave up 5 bases and J gave up 0 bases, with 11 bases separating them. The CDR3 is 15 amino acids. Germline-derived CDR1 and CDR2 are SGHTA and FQGNSA. The CDR3: CASSEAGGSGNTIYF. The CDR3 region has the DNA TGTGCCAGCAGCGAGGCGGGGGGCTCTGGAAACACCATATATTTT.

The genes are TRBV5-4 and TRBJ2-1; D might be TRBD1 (5 bases). V gave up 4 bases and J gave up 5 bases, with 19 bases separating them. Germline assignment: CDR1 SGHNT and CDR2 YYREEE (reference sequence). The CDR3 loop spans 16 amino acids. The CDR3 DNA reads TGTGCCAGCAGCAAGGCCAGGGTGGGTGTTGACAATGAGCAGTTCTTC. Its protein is CASSKARVGVDNEQFF.

The V gene is TRBV19, the J gene TRBJ1-1; no clear D. V shed 4 bases and J shed 3 bases, with 9 bases lying between them. The CDR3 runs 13 residues. The V gene's germline CDR1 is LNHDA and CDR2 SQIVND (reference sequence). Here the CDR3 reads CASSRDVDTEAFF. CDR3 coding DNA: TGTGCCAGTAGTAGGGATGTGGACACTGAAGCTTTCTTT.

V and J are TRBV9 and TRBJ1-1; TRBD1 aligns across 10 bases. J was trimmed by 4 bases and V by 2 bases; bases with no gene match: 5. The CDR3 runs 15 residues. Looked up from germline, CDR1 is SGDLS and CDR2 is YYNGEE. The CDR3 bases are TGTGCCAGCAGCGTGAAGGGACAGGGGAGCACTGAAGCTTTCTTT. Its translation: CASSVKGQGSTEAFF.

This sequence joins TRBV7-8 and TRBJ2-4; 7 bases are a match to TRBD1. CDR1 SGHVS and CDR2 FQNEAQ come from the germline V gene. The CDR3 covers 15 residues. After removal of 4 bases from V and 4 bases from J, the junction contained 7 bases not matched to a gene. The CDR3: CASSSVGTAKNIQYF. DNA for the CDR3: TGTGCCAGCAGCTCAGTCGGGACAGCGAAAAACATTCAGTACTTC.

The gene calls are TRBV11-3 and TRBJ2-1, with D possibly being TRBD2 (5 bases). This CDR3 region has 13 residues. Trimming shortened V by 2 bases and J by 9 bases, and 11 bases separated the two germline ends. CDR1 and CDR2 (germline): SGHNT, YENEEA. Written as DNA, the CDR3 is TGTGCCAGCAGCTTACGGGATGGCGGTGAGCAGTTCTTC. Protein: CASSLRDGGEQFF. The variable domain in full, with the rest retrieved from reference TRBV11-3 and TRBJ2-1, is EAGVVQSPRYKIIEKKQPVAFWCNPISGHNTLYWYLQNLGQGPELLIRYENEEAVDDSQLPKDRFSAERLKGVDSTLKIQPAELGDSAVYLCASSLRDGGEQFFGPGTRLTVL.

This chain connects TRBV27 to TRBJ2-6; D may be TRBD2 (7 bases). Trimming stripped 6 bases from V and 1 base from J, with 19 bases between. The CDR3 sequence is 18 residues long. Germline CDR1 reads MNHEY; CDR2 reads SMNVEV (reference sequence). The CDR3: CASSHYTGRGSGANVLTF. In nucleotides, the CDR3 is TGTGCCAGCAGCCATTATACAGGGAGGGGATCTGGGGCCAACGTCCTGACTTTC.

The chain joins TRBV27 to TRBJ2-3, with TRBD1 as a possible D gene (5 bases). Germline CDR1 and CDR2: MNHEY and SMNVEV (reference sequence). This CDR3 region has 16 residues. V was trimmed by 7 bases and J by 3 bases, leaving 20 bases between them. CDR3: CASKQQVGGWTDTQYF. CDR3 bases: TGTGCCAGCAAACAACAGGTTGGTGGTTGGACAGATACGCAGTATTTT.

The chain combines TRBV7-9 with TRBJ1-2; D ambiguous. This CDR3 has 17 residues. V dropped 6 bases and J dropped 3 bases, with 23 bases sitting between them. In germline, CDR1 is SEHNR, CDR2 FQNEAQ (reference sequence). CDR3 amino acids: CASRGKKEPAKDYGYTF. The CDR3 coding sequence is TGTGCCAGCAGGGGTAAAAAGGAGCCAGCTAAGGACTATGGCTACACCTTC.

This clone occurred once. This chain connects TRBV11-2 to TRBJ2-1, with D uncertain. This CDR3 is 14 amino acids long. Trimming cost V 5 bases and J 4 bases, with 12 bases left between them. Germline CDR1 is SGHAT and CDR2 is FQNNGV. The DNA of the CDR3 is TGTGCCAGCAGCCGGACGGATCATTACAATGAGCAGTTCTTC. Translating gives CASSRTDHYNEQFF.

This chain uses TRBV28 with TRBJ2-2; 13 bases map to TRBD2. The length of the CDR3 is 14 residues. V was clipped by 6 bases and J by 6 bases; unmatched bases: 1. Germline CDR1 is MDHEN and CDR2 is SYDVKM. The CDR3 protein is CASRLAGGAGELFF. The DNA of the CDR3 is TGTGCCAGCAGACTAGCGGGAGGGGCCGGGGAGCTGTTTTTT.

The V call is TRBV9, the J call TRBJ2-1; TRBD2 matches 9 bases. Trimming took 4 bases from V and 7 from J; bases not matched to a gene: 6. The CDR3 has 14 amino acids. Germline CDR1 reads SGDLS; CDR2 reads YYNGEE. Here the CDR3 DNA reads TGTGCCAGCAGCCCCCGGACTAGCGAGAATGAGCAGTTCTTC. It codes for CASSPRTSENEQFF.

The J gene is TRBJ2-5, the V gene TRBV5-1, with D unclear. CDR3 length: 14 amino acids. Trimming left V 4 bases short and J 4 bases short, with 14 bases between. Germline V CDR1 and CDR2: SGHRS, YFSETQ. CDR3 DNA: TGCGCCAGCAGCCCGGACCCCCTGCGAGAGACCCAGTACTTC. It translates to CASSPDPLRETQYF.

The chain carries TRBV5-5 and TRBJ1-1; D is unclear. Trimming pared 0 bases from V and 6 bases from J, leaving 9 bases between. CDR3 length: 13 residues. The germline gives CDR1 SGHKS, CDR2 YYEKEE (reference sequence). CDR3 sequence reads: CASSLVSEAEAFF. CDR3 DNA: TGTGCCAGCAGCTTGGTATCGGAGGCTGAAGCTTTCTTT.

The V call is TRBV6-1, the J call TRBJ2-7; no reliable D call. V was shortened by 4 bases and J by 6 bases, with 7 bases between the two germline ends. The CDR3 runs to 11 residues. CDR1 MNHNS and CDR2 SASEGT come from the germline V gene. CDR3 loop: CASSGRTEQYF. DNA for the CDR3: TGTGCCAGCAGTGGGCGGACCGAGCAGTACTTC.

V usage is TRBV19 and J usage is TRBJ1-1; D ambiguous. The germline CDR1 and CDR2 sequences are LNHDA and SQIVND (reference sequence). CDR3 length: 13 amino acids. Trimming left V 5 bases short and J 0 bases short, with 7 bases between. The CDR3: CASSAGMNTEAFF. The CDR3 DNA is TGTGCCAGTAGTGCGGGAATGAACACTGAAGCTTTCTTT. Filled out from reference TRBV19 and TRBJ1-1, the complete variable domain reads DGGITQSPKYLFRKEGQNVTLSCEQNLNHDAMYWYRQDPGQGLRLIYYSQIVNDFQKGDIAEGYSVSREKKESFPLTVTSAQKNPTAFYLCASSAGMNTEAFFGQGTRLTVV.

The chain combines TRBV9 with TRBJ2-5; the D is unclear. This CDR3 contains 13 residues. V lost 1 base and J 3 bases, leaving 7 bases between the germline ends. Germline values: CDR1 SGDLS, CDR2 YYNGEE. The CDR3 reads CASSVSLKETQYF. DNA for the CDR3: TGTGCCAGCAGCGTATCCCTGAAAGAGACCCAGTACTTC.

The gene calls are TRBV5-8 and TRBJ2-5, with TRBD1 matching 8 bases. With V trimmed by 0 bases and J by 6 bases, 7 bases remained unmatched. This CDR3 region has 15 residues. Germline-derived CDR1 and CDR2 are SGHTS and YDEGEE. The CDR3 is CASSLGTGRRKTQYF. As DNA, the CDR3 is TGTGCCAGCAGCTTGGGGACAGGGAGGCGGAAGACCCAGTACTTC. The full variable domain, completed using reference TRBV5-8 and TRBJ2-5, is EAGVTQSPTHLIKTRGQQATLRCSPISGHTSVYWYQQALGLGLQFLLWYDEGEERNRGNFPPRFSGRQFPNYSSELNVNALELEDSALYLCASSLGTGRRKTQYFGPGTRLLVL.

The V gene is TRBV2, the J gene TRBJ1-1; D gene uncertain. The CDR3 loop spans 13 amino acids. Germline CDR1 is SNHLY and CDR2 is FYNNEI. CDR3 residues: CAAARLMNTEAFF. The CDR3 nucleotides are TGTGCGGCGGCCAGACTCATGAACACTGAAGCTTTCTTT. Filled out from reference TRBV2 and TRBJ1-1, the complete variable domain reads EPEVTQTPSHQVTQMGQEVILRCVPISNHLYFYWYRQILGQKVEFLVSFYNNEISEKSEIFDDQFSVERPDGSNFTLKIRSTKLEDSAMYFCAAARLMNTEAFFGQGTRLTVV.

This chain joins TRBV27 and TRBJ2-1, with 10 bases aligning to TRBD2. Germline lookup yields CDR1 MNHEY and CDR2 SMNVEV (reference sequence). The length of the CDR3 is 14 residues. The V and J ends lost 7 bases and 3 bases, in that order; junction bases with no gene match: 3. The CDR3 region has the DNA TGTGCCAGCACCATAGCGGGAGGCTACAATGAGCAGTTCTTC. Translating it yields CASTIAGGYNEQFF.

This clone came up a few times. The V gene is TRBV7-9, the J gene TRBJ1-1, with 10 bases lining up with TRBD1. In germline, CDR1 is SEHNR, CDR2 FQNEAQ (reference sequence). This CDR3 is 15 amino acids long. Trimming took 5 bases from V and 5 from J; bases not matched to a gene: 8. The CDR3 spells CASSPVTGGRTEAFF. CDR3 DNA sequence: TGTGCCAGCAGCCCTGTGACAGGGGGCAGAACTGAAGCTTTCTTT.

The V and J genes are TRBV18 and TRBJ2-2, with a weak D call TRBD1 (6 bases). The CDR3 runs to 17 residues. CDR1 KGHSH and CDR2 LQKENI come from the germline V gene. Trimming pared 4 bases from V and 2 bases from J, leaving 17 bases between. CDR3 sequence: CASSRFTGTLNTGELFF. The CDR3 DNA follows: TGTGCCAGCTCACGATTCACCGGGACACTAAACACCGGGGAGCTGTTTTTT. Combining the CDR3 with reference TRBV18 and TRBJ2-2 gives the whole variable domain NAGVMQNPRHLVRRRGQEARLRCSPMKGHSHVYWYRQLPEEGLKFMVYLQKENIIDESGMPKERFSAEFPKEGPSILRIQQVVRGDSAAYFCASSRFTGTLNTGELFFGEGSRLTVL.

The chain has TRBV30 and TRBJ2-7, with a possible D match to TRBD2 (6 bases). Germline loops: CDR1 GTSNPN, CDR2 SVGIG (reference sequence). This CDR3 contains 15 residues. V gave up 2 bases and J gave up 1 base, with 15 bases separating them. This CDR3 reads CAWSKLFSGSYEQYF. CDR3 nucleotides: TGTGCCTGGAGTAAGTTGTTTAGCGGTTCCTACGAGCAGTACTTC.

This clone was observed once. This chain connects TRBV15 to TRBJ2-1; D is unresolved. Trimming took off 6 bases at V and 10 bases at J, with 10 bases between the two ends. Germline V gene sequence: CDR1 LNHNV, CDR2 YYDKDF (reference sequence). This CDR3 is 11 amino acids long. CDR3 amino acids: CATSGDVEQFF. As DNA, the CDR3 is TGTGCCACCAGTGGGGATGTCGAGCAGTTCTTC.

The V gene is TRBV6-1, the J gene TRBJ2-3, with D possibly TRBD2 on 6 matching bases. Germline V gene data show CDR1 as MNHNS and CDR2 as SASEGT. Trimming left V 5 bases short and J 3 bases short, with 15 bases between. The CDR3 covers 15 residues. The CDR3 DNA reads as TGTGCCAGCAGTCTGAGTGGGGGGTCGACAGATACGCAGTATTTT. Its translation is CASSLSGGSTDTQYF.